This TCR beta chain was captured by sequencing in a study of blood T cell repertoires in COVID-19. Across the study: There were acute and convalescent COVID-19 samples, and they came from the United States, Italy and Spain. Nucleic acid was either cDNA or gDNA, and it came from T cells, B-cell-depleted T cells, or PBMCs.

Methods used by the authors: How many nucleated cells were present was estimated from reference gene primer amplification. Profiled with immunoSEQ multiplex PCR; TCRdb holds only in-frame clones, not every one. V and J calls and clone size are as listed in that table; D and trimming were resolved from the DNA. The repertoire has over 65,000 clones, 70% to 90% of them found once; the top ten carry 25% to 35%. V gave up 3 bases and J gave up 2 bases; unmatched junction bases: 4. The CDR3 spans 15 residues. The germline CDR1 and CDR2 sequences are LNHDA and SQIVND (reference sequence). The TCR originated in a man in his forties or fifties with active or convalescent COVID-19. The chain is built from TRBV19 and TRBJ1-2; TRBD1 agrees at 9 bases. Sequenced sample: peripheral blood. The CDR3 DNA reads as TGTGCCAGTAGTATCCGGACAGGGGAAAACTATGGCTACACCTTC. As protein: CASSIRTGENYGYTF.